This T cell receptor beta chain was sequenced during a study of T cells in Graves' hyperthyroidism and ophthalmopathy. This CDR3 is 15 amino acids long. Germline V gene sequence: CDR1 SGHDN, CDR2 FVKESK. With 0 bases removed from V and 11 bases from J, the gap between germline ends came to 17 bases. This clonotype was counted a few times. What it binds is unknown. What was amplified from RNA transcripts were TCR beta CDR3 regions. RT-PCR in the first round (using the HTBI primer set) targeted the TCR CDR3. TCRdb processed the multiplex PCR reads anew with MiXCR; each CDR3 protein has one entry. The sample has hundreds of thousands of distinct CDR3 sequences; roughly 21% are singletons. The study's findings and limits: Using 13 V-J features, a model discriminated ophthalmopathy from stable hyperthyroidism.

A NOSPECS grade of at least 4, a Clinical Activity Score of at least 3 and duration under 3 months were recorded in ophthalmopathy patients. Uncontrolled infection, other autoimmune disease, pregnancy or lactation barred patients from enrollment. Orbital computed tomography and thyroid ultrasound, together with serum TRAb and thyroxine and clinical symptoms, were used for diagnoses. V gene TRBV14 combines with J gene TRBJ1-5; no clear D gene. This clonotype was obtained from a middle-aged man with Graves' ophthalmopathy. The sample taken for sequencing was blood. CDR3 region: CASSQEKVLVRTQHF. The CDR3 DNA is TGTGCCAGCAGCCAAGAGAAGGTGCTTGTGAGGACCCAGCATTTT.